This TCR beta chain comes out of a study of shared clonotypes between healthy human individuals. About the study: Three CD4 naive, three CD4 memory, two CD8 naive and one CD8 memory plate were used per donor.

The germline V gene encodes CDR1 MNHEY and CDR2 SVGAGI. The CDR3 loop spans 15 amino acids. Trimming pared 2 bases from V and 2 bases from J, leaving 11 bases between. This clone was seen a single time. Terminally differentiated effector memory CD45RA+ cells were left out of the naive CD8 fraction, which was CD45RO-negative and positively selected for CCR7. Repertoires were generated with immunoSEQ multiplex PCR, while TCRdb's copy carries only in-frame clones and drops some. This sample has about 2,200,000 clones, with under 95% found just once. Source material: naive CD8+ T cells from PBMCs. The clonotype was recovered from a man between 18 and 29 years old in good health. Some clones in this sample may be carry-over from other donors' samples. V and J are TRBV6-5 and TRBJ2-3; D is uncertain. The CDR3 spells CASSYQIGVTDTQYF. The DNA for the CDR3 is TGTGCCAGCAGTTACCAGATTGGAGTCACAGATACGCAGTATTTT.